This T cell receptor (beta chain) was recovered during a study of T cell changes during pregnancy in multiple sclerosis. Points on this clone: Other DNA sequences from this sample encode an identical CDR3 as well.

Germline trimming cut 4 bases from V and 3 bases from J; bases unmatched to any gene: 4. The CDR3 spans 14 residues. CDR1 SGDLS and CDR2 YYNGEE come from the germline V gene. The data were produced by immunoSEQ multiplex PCR, yet TCRdb's version contains in-frame clones alone and is incomplete. The data show about 8,000 clones, around 87% seen once. The TCR originated in a female donor in good health, enrolled as a control in a pregnancy study. The J gene is TRBJ2-7, the V gene TRBV9, with TRBD1 identical over 10 bases. Sequences were derived from CD8+ T cells from peripheral blood mononuclear cells, sampled in the first trimester of pregnancy. CDR3 nucleotide sequence: TGTGCCAGCAGCTTCCGGGACAGGGGCTACGAGCAGTACTTC. Its protein product is CASSFRDRGYEQYF.